The next 24 T cell receptor beta chains were all read from a single sample in a study of control samples from healthy donors and cancer patients (TCRdb year 2020). Library generation was performed with the immunoSEQ multiplex PCR assay. This immuneACCESS table, as held by TCRdb, lists in-frame sequences with V and J called but not all clones. Of the missing ones, under half trace to an unresolved V gene in checked studies; the others have no known cause. The sample data list about 250,000 clones, and about 80% of these were observed just once. The ten largest clones capture 13% of the sample. The sample comprised PBMCs. The receptors were gathered from an older woman with lung cancer.

The CDR3 is CASSALTSGNTDTQYF. For the CDR3, the DNA is TGTGCCAGCAGCGCCCTGACTAGCGGGAATACAGATACGCAGTATTTT. The chain links TRBV7-2 to TRBJ2-3; 11 nucleotides agree with TRBD2. V was pared by 5 bases and J by 3 bases, with 7 bases of the junction left unmatched. Per the germline V gene, CDR1 is SGHTA and CDR2 is FQGNSA. This CDR3 is 16 amino acids long.

This sequence joins TRBV28 and TRBJ2-3; 7 positions agree with TRBD1. Losses at the gene ends were 2 bases for V and 4 bases for J; bases not matched to a gene: 3. The CDR3 is 14 amino acids. Germline lookup yields CDR1 MDHEN and CDR2 SYDVKM. CDR3 residues: CASSLIQGPDTQYF. CDR3 nucleotide sequence: TGTGCCAGCAGTTTAATACAGGGGCCAGATACGCAGTATTTT. Full variable domain (remainder filled in from reference TRBV28 and TRBJ2-3): DVKVTQSSRYLVKRTGEKVFLECVQDMDHENMFWYRQDPGLGLRLIYFSYDVKMKEKGDIPEGYSVSREKKERFSLILESASTNQTSMYLCASSLIQGPDTQYFGPGTRLTVL.

V is TRBV2 and J is TRBJ2-3; tentatively, D is TRBD2 (5 bases). This CDR3 is 15 amino acids long. Trimming removed 7 bases from V and 4 bases from J, with 18 bases in between. Germline V gives CDR1 SNHLY, CDR2 FYNNEI. The CDR3 nucleotides are TGTGCCAGCACCCCGGAGGTAGTGAGCGCAGATACGCAGTATTTT. Its translation is CASTPEVVSADTQYF.

This clone was picked up one time. The junction differs from germline at one of its ends, possibly a read error. This chain uses TRBV6-2 or TRBV6-3 with TRBJ2-7; 10 positions match TRBD2. CDR1 is MNHEY and CDR2 is SVGEGT in the germline V gene. CDR3 length: 16 residues. CDR3 residues: CAGSPRSGRAGYEQYF. CDR3 DNA: TGTGCCGGCAGTCCGCGAAGCGGGAGGGCCGGTTACGAGCAGTACTTC.

This chain links TRBV6-6 with TRBJ1-4, with D tentatively TRBD1 (6 bases). Trimming cost V 6 bases and J 3 bases, with 14 bases left between them. CDR3 length equals 15 residues. Germline CDR1 is MNHNY and CDR2 is SVGAGI (reference sequence). The CDR3 here is CASRSHRDANEKLFF. The DNA of the CDR3 is TGTGCCAGCAGATCACACAGGGACGCTAATGAAAAACTGTTTTTT.

The chain couples TRBV4-1 to TRBJ2-5; 7 bases align to TRBD2. This CDR3 contains 16 residues. J lost 2 bases, V lost 5 bases, and 11 bases had no gene match. Germline CDR1 and CDR2: MGHRA and YSYEKL. The CDR3 reads CASSLRRTSPQETQYF. The CDR3 bases are TGCGCCAGCAGCTTACGCCGGACTAGTCCGCAAGAGACCCAGTACTTC.

The chain carries TRBV18 and TRBJ1-5, with D tentatively TRBD1 (6 bases). V lost 3 bases and J lost 1, with 10 bases in between. This CDR3 is 15 amino acids long. CDR1 and CDR2 (germline): KGHSH, LQKENI. The CDR3 reads CASSPLQGSNQPQHF. For the CDR3, the DNA is TGTGCCAGCTCACCGCTACAGGGAAGCAATCAGCCCCAGCATTTT.

This clone was counted a few times. V and J are TRBV18 and TRBJ2-7, with TRBD2 matching 9 bases. This CDR3 contains 15 residues. Germline loops: CDR1 KGHSH, CDR2 LQKENI. With 4 bases clipped from V and 7 bases from J, the junction kept 11 bases outside the gene matches. The CDR3 sequence is CASSRGIAGVLEQYF. The CDR3 coding sequence is TGTGCCAGCTCACGCGGAATAGCGGGAGTCCTGGAGCAGTACTTC.

This sequence joins TRBV5-8 and TRBJ1-5; unclear D gene. CDR1 is SGHTS and CDR2 is YDEGEE in the germline V gene. Trimming cost V 0 bases and J 3 bases, with 7 bases left between them. The CDR3 has 14 amino acids. The DNA of the CDR3 is TGTGCCAGCAGCTTGGGGGGTGTCAATCAGCCCCAGCATTTT. It translates to CASSLGGVNQPQHF.

The CDR3 here is CASLSAAEAFF. The CDR3 DNA reads TGTGCCAGCCTTAGTGCGGCCGAAGCTTTCTTT. This chain joins TRBV12-3 or TRBV12-4 and TRBJ1-1; D gene unclear. The CDR3 spans 11 residues. Trimming removed 8 bases from V and 8 bases from J, with 12 bases in between.

This rearrangement joins TRBV27 to TRBJ2-1, with 10 bases identical to TRBD2. The CDR3 extends over 17 amino acids. V shed 3 bases and J 6 bases; nucleotides not matched to a gene: 11. The V gene's germline CDR1 is MNHEY and CDR2 SMNVEV (reference sequence). The CDR3 is CASSFRLGLAYLNEQFF. The CDR3, as DNA: TGTGCCAGCAGTTTTAGATTGGGACTAGCGTACCTCAATGAGCAGTTCTTC.

This clone was seen a handful of times. The CDR3 bases are TGTGCCTGGAGTGTAAATAGGGGCGCAGATACGCAGTATTTT. Protein: CAWSVNRGADTQYF. This sequence joins TRBV30 and TRBJ2-3; possibly TRBD1 for D (5 bases). The CDR3 has 14 residues. CDR1 is GTSNPN and CDR2 is SVGIG in the germline V gene (reference sequence). V lost 0 bases and J lost 4, with 11 bases in between.

The V and J genes are TRBV2 and TRBJ2-1; 8 bases match TRBD2. Germline assignment: CDR1 SNHLY and CDR2 FYNNEI. The CDR3 consists of 11 residues. With 5 bases clipped from V and 10 bases from J, the junction kept 1 base outside the gene matches. CDR3 coding DNA: TGTGCCAGCAGTACTAGCGGAGAGCAGTTCTTC. It specifies CASSTSGEQFF. The whole variable domain, filled in from reference TRBV2 and TRBJ2-1, reads EPEVTQTPSHQVTQMGQEVILRCVPISNHLYFYWYRQILGQKVEFLVSFYNNEISEKSEIFDDQFSVERPDGSNFTLKIRSTKLEDSAMYFCASSTSGEQFFGPGTRLTVL.

The chain links TRBV6-5 to TRBJ2-1; D is possibly TRBD2 (5 bases). This CDR3 has 14 amino acids. The V end lost 9 bases, the J end lost 2 bases, and 14 bases lay between the germline ends. From germline, CDR1 is MNHEY and CDR2 SVGAGI. The CDR3, as DNA: TGTGCCAGGCATGAGCGGTCCGCCTACAATGAGCAGTTCTTC. Translating gives CARHERSAYNEQFF.

The rearrangement uses TRBV28 and TRBJ2-5, with D perhaps matching TRBD2 (6 bases). CDR1 MDHEN and CDR2 SYDVKM come from the germline V gene. V gave up 2 bases and J gave up 9 bases, with 19 bases separating them. This CDR3 is built from 15 residues. This CDR3 is CASSLTLRGLAPQYF. The CDR3 coding sequence is TGTGCCAGCAGTTTAACACTTAGGGGACTCGCGCCCCAGTACTTC.

The V and J genes are TRBV5-1 and TRBJ2-5; possibly TRBD2 for D (5 bases). Germline assignment: CDR1 SGHRS and CDR2 YFSETQ. V was pared by 3 bases and J by 3 bases, with 12 bases between. CDR3 length equals 14 residues. This CDR3 is CASSSLAGEETQYF. CDR3 in DNA: TGCGCCAGCAGCTCCCTGGCGGGTGAAGAGACCCAGTACTTC.

The V call is TRBV6-5, the J call TRBJ2-7; D possibly corresponds to TRBD1 (6 bases). Germline values: CDR1 MNHEY, CDR2 SVGAGI. The ends were cut back, 8 bases at V and 3 bases at J, with 17 bases in the middle. This CDR3 has 14 amino acids. CDR3 DNA: TGTGCCAGCTTTTTGGGGACAACATACTACGAGCAGTACTTC. Translating gives CASFLGTTYYEQYF.

The chain is built from TRBV6-1 and TRBJ2-3; D ambiguous. Germline V gene lookup returns CDR1 MNHNS and CDR2 SASEGT. The CDR3 extends over 13 amino acids. Between the trimmed V and J ends, which lost 2 bases and 2 bases, there was a span of 5 bases. CDR3 DNA sequence: TGTGCCAGCAGTGAAACAGACACAGATACGCAGTATTTT. Translating gives CASSETDTDTQYF.

Concerning this clone itself: The sample has other DNA sequences that encode this CDR3 too. The genes are TRBV6-6 and TRBJ2-2; no reliable D call. CDR1 and CDR2 from the germline V gene are MNHNY and SVGAGI (reference sequence). There are 11 residues in the CDR3. The V gene lost 6 bases and the J gene lost 2 bases, with 1 base spanning the gap. CDR3 amino acids: CASRNTGELFF. The DNA of the CDR3 is TGTGCCAGCAGAAACACCGGGGAGCTGTTTTTT.

This chain joins TRBV28 and TRBJ1-1; TRBD1 aligns across 7 bases. V shed 4 bases, J shed 0 bases, and the junction held 5 bases outside the gene matches. Germline CDR1 reads MDHEN; CDR2 reads SYDVKM. The CDR3 runs 15 residues. The CDR3 loop is CASSSGQIMNTEAFF. The CDR3 DNA sequence: TGTGCCAGCAGTTCGGGACAGATCATGAACACTGAAGCTTTCTTT.

The chain has TRBV2 and TRBJ1-3; D not certain. The V end lost 2 bases, the J end lost 0 bases, and 8 bases lay between the germline ends. This CDR3 has 15 amino acids. The germline CDR1 and CDR2 sequences are SNHLY and FYNNEI. CDR3 residues: CASSELNISGNTIYF. For the CDR3, the DNA is TGTGCCAGCAGTGAACTCAACATCTCTGGAAACACCATATATTTT.

This sequence joins TRBV6-4 and TRBJ2-7; 8 bases match TRBD2. V shed 0 bases and J 0 bases; nucleotides not matched to a gene: 4. This CDR3 region has 16 residues. CDR1 and CDR2 from the germline V gene are MRHNA and SNTAGT. DNA for the CDR3: TGTGCCAGCAGTGACTCGATCGGGGGGGGCTCCTACGAGCAGTACTTC. This gives the protein CASSDSIGGGSYEQYF.

The rearrangement joins TRBV2 to TRBJ1-4; 8 bases are shared with TRBD1. V lost 8 bases to trimming and J lost 5 bases; unmatched junction nucleotides: 4. The length of the CDR3 is 13 residues. CDR1 SNHLY and CDR2 FYNNEI come from the germline V gene. The chain's CDR3 is CASGRQGNEKLFF. CDR3 coding DNA: TGTGCCAGCGGTAGACAGGGGAATGAAAAACTGTTTTTT.

J is TRBJ2-6 and V is TRBV24-1; 9 bases are a match to TRBD1. Germline V gives CDR1 KGHDR, CDR2 SFDVKD. The CDR3 is 20 residues long. After removal of 1 base from V and 0 bases from J, the junction contained 9 bases not matched to a gene. DNA for the CDR3: TGTGCCACCAGTGATTTTTCTAATGGACAGGGGTTCTCTGGGGCCAACGTCCTGACTTTC. Residues: CATSDFSNGQGFSGANVLTF.